The clone carrying this T cell receptor beta chain was recorded only once. Its matching antigen is unknown. The sample belongs to a study of cytomegalovirus exposure and HLA in healthy donors. Study findings and constraints: Several top significant clusters appeared, in a later analysis, to be linked to common viral pathogens. Earlier analysis yielded a pattern in which most TCR beta V segments were productive about 87% or about 30% of the time.

Use of 60 Vbeta and 13 Jbeta primers characterized the PCR. Only in-frame clones appear in the TCRdb table, and some are missing; sequencing was by immunoSEQ multiplex PCR. The table has some 130,000 clones, around three quarters seen once; the top ten hold around 4%. The germline V gene encodes CDR1 SGHRS and CDR2 YFSETQ. The CDR3 runs 15 residues. V dropped 4 bases and J dropped 0 bases, with 13 bases sitting between them. The receptor was derived from a male donor in good health and CMV-seropositive. Input material: PBMCs. The chain carries TRBV5-1 and TRBJ1-1; D unresolved. CDR3 nucleotide sequence: TGCGCCAGCAGCCCCAGACCGGGGATGAACACTGAAGCTTTCTTT. Translating it yields CASSPRPGMNTEAFF.